Described below is a single T cell receptor (beta chain) sequence and its context. Its target is unknown. The sample belongs to a study of T-cell memory formation after mild COVID-19. Study overall: Clusters were largely donor specific. Findings and limits, study-wide: Confirmation of SARS-CoV-2 specificity was lacking for second-wave clones peaking day 37. Cross-reactive memory seemingly joined, as some responding clones were found in pre-infection memory. From day 15 to 85, contracting clones were balanced between CD4 and CD8, whereas later expanders leaned toward CD4+.

This CDR3 region has 14 residues. After removal of 7 bases from V and 3 bases from J, the junction contained 7 bases not matched to a gene. The germline V gene has CDR1 SNHLY and CDR2 FYNNEI. TCRdb redid the calling of the 5' RACE reads with MiXCR, one entry per CDR3 protein. The sample consists of about 470,000 distinct CDR3 sequences, about 23% of them appearing once. V is TRBV2 and J is TRBJ2-7; 9 positions agree with TRBD1. The clonotype originates from an adult woman who had mild COVID-19 (a few samples of this study predate the infection). Cell type and time point are not known. Source material: PBMCs or a T cell subset sorted from them (not recorded which). The CDR3 bases are TGTGCCAGCACTCGGACAGGGGTCGGCTACGAGCAGTACTTC. Its translation is CASTRTGVGYEQYF.